The 27 T cell receptor beta chains below come from one sample, sequenced in a study of T cell repertoires in cytomegalovirus infection. TCRdb re-called the reads with MiXCR, one entry per CDR3 protein. This table holds about a million distinct CDR3 sequences, 30% to 40% found once. No cognate antigen is known for these TCRs. The sample in question was cultured CD8+ T cells from PBMCs, obtained from culture after CMV antigen stimulation. The receptors were sampled from a human donor in good health (CMV status not recorded). Some clones in this sample may be carry-over from other donors' samples.

The chain combines TRBV5-1 with TRBJ2-3; D is perhaps TRBD2 (6 bases). Trimming cost V 7 bases and J 1 base, with 13 bases left between them. This CDR3 region has 14 residues. Germline CDR1 reads SGHRS; CDR2 reads YFSETQ. The CDR3 loop is CASGRGGGTDTQYF. The CDR3, as DNA: TGCGCCAGCGGGCGAGGCGGGGGCACAGATACGCAGTATTTT.

The rearrangement joins TRBV6-2 or TRBV6-3 to TRBJ2-2, with a tentative D call TRBD2 (5 bases). V was trimmed by 7 bases and J by 0 bases, leaving 9 bases between them. Germline V gives CDR1 MNHEY, CDR2 SVGEGT. There are 14 residues in the CDR3. Written as DNA, the CDR3 is TGTGCCAGCAATGGGAGCCCGAACACCGGGGAGCTGTTTTTT. This codes for CASNGSPNTGELFF.

This chain links TRBV28 with TRBJ2-7; TRBD1 or TRBD2 may be the D gene (6 bases each). Germline assignment: CDR1 MDHEN and CDR2 SYDVKM. This CDR3 comprises 15 residues. Trimming took off 5 bases at V and 2 bases at J, with 16 bases between the two ends. CDR3 sequence reads: CASSNRGLIPYEQYV. CDR3 nucleotides: TGTGCCAGCAGTAACCGGGGGCTTATACCCTACGAGCAGTACGTC.

This chain joins TRBV11-2 and TRBJ2-4; D might be TRBD1 (5 bases). This CDR3 has 17 amino acids. CDR1 and CDR2 (germline): SGHAT, FQNNGV. The V end was cut by 1 base, the J end by 0 bases, with 13 bases between. The CDR3 reads CASSLVGAPSAKNIQYF. For the CDR3, the DNA is TGTGCCAGCAGCTTAGTTGGGGCCCCCTCAGCCAAAAACATTCAGTACTTC.

This clonotype was seen ten or more times. V and J are TRBV6-2 or TRBV6-3 and TRBJ2-7; 9 bases are a match to TRBD1. J gave up 5 bases and V 5 bases, and 10 bases lay outside the gene matches. Germline CDR1 MNHEY, CDR2 SVGEGT. CDR3 size: 15 residues. The CDR3 protein is CASSPTGTGRHEQYV. In DNA, the CDR3 is TGTGCCAGCAGTCCAACCGGGACAGGGAGACACGAGCAGTACGTC.

This clonotype was detected a few times. The genes are TRBV4-3 and TRBJ2-2, with 7 nucleotides matching TRBD2. Germline trimming cut 4 bases from V and 6 bases from J; bases unmatched to any gene: 8. The germline V gene encodes CDR1 LGHNA and CDR2 YSLEER. There are 15 residues in the CDR3. CDR3 in DNA: TGCGCCAGCAGCCCCCGGGGGGAAGGTGCCGGGGAGCTGTTTTTT. Its translation is CASSPRGEGAGELFF.

The rearrangement joins TRBV27 to TRBJ1-5; TRBD1 agrees at 7 bases. CDR1 is MNHEY, CDR2 SMNVEV, per germline (reference sequence). Germline trimming cut 4 bases from V and 6 bases from J; bases unmatched to any gene: 3. The CDR3 is made up of 13 amino acids. The CDR3 loop is CASSSGGIQPQHF. The CDR3 nucleotides read TGTGCCAGCAGTTCAGGGGGAATTCAGCCCCAGCATTTT.

V is TRBV5-1 and J is TRBJ2-6; possibly TRBD2 for D (5 bases). Germline CDR1 SGHRS, CDR2 YFSETQ. Between the trimmed V and J ends, which lost 6 bases and 0 bases, there was a span of 13 bases. CDR3 length: 16 residues. CDR3 residues: CASMVRGSSGANVLTF. DNA of the CDR3: TGCGCCAGCATGGTCCGGGGATCCTCTGGGGCCAACGTCCTGACTTTC.

V gene TRBV27 combines with J gene TRBJ2-1; TRBD1 aligns across 8 bases. Germline-derived CDR1 and CDR2 are MNHEY and SMNVEV (reference sequence). Trimming took 3 bases from V and 6 from J; bases not matched to a gene: 4. CDR3 length: 14 residues. For the CDR3, the DNA is TGTGCCAGCAGTTTGGGGACAGGATGCAATGAGCAGTTCTTC. The encoded protein is CASSLGTGCNEQFF.

Many counts were recorded for this clonotype. The chain couples TRBV7-6 to TRBJ1-4; D is possibly TRBD1 (5 bases). Germline CDR1 and CDR2: SGHVS and FNYEAQ. With 5 bases removed from V and 5 bases from J, the gap between germline ends came to 12 bases. This CDR3 is built from 14 residues. The CDR3 here is CASSLQGSNEKLFF. The CDR3 coding sequence is TGTGCCAGCAGCCTCCAGGGTTCAAATGAAAAACTGTTTTTT.

Many counts were recorded for this clonotype. The chain links TRBV7-6 to TRBJ2-7; D tentatively fits TRBD1 or TRBD2 (5 bases each). Germline assignment: CDR1 SGHVS and CDR2 FNYEAQ. CDR3 length: 12 amino acids. Trimming shortened V by 4 bases and J by 3 bases, and 7 bases separated the two germline ends. The CDR3 DNA sequence: TGTGCCAGCAGCTGGGACGGCTACGAGCAGTACTTC. Protein product: CASSWDGYEQYF.

V usage is TRBV29-1 and J usage is TRBJ2-3; D gene unclear. This CDR3 region has 13 residues. V was cut by 4 bases and J by 0 bases, with 8 bases left in between. Germline loops: CDR1 SQVTM, CDR2 ANQGSEA. CDR3 sequence: CSVAGVSTDTQYF. As DNA, the CDR3 is TGCAGCGTTGCCGGAGTTAGCACAGATACGCAGTATTTT.

CDR3 DNA: TGTGCCAGCAGGACAGGGTCGGGTGAGACCCAGTACTTC. Residues: CASRTGSGETQYF. The chain employs TRBV6-2 or TRBV6-3 and TRBJ2-5; 7 bases align to TRBD1. The CDR3 has 13 amino acids. CDR1 MNHEY and CDR2 SVGEGT come from the germline V gene. V lost 6 bases and J lost 5; bases outside the gene matches: 6.

The V call is TRBV6-2 or TRBV6-3, the J call TRBJ2-7, with a tentative D call TRBD1 (5 bases). There are 14 residues in the CDR3. In germline, CDR1 is MNHEY, CDR2 SVGEGT. V shed 4 bases and J shed 7 bases, with 17 bases lying between them. The CDR3 reads CASSWKGRVEEQYV. The CDR3 DNA sequence: TGTGCCAGCAGTTGGAAGGGCAGGGTAGAAGAGCAGTACGTC.

The chain recombines TRBV7-9 with TRBJ1-1, with a weak D call TRBD1 (6 bases). Per the germline V gene, CDR1 is SEHNR and CDR2 is FQNEAQ (reference sequence). This CDR3 contains 13 residues. V lost 10 bases and J lost 0, with 12 bases in between. CDR3 sequence: CAIGGGLNTEAFF. The CDR3 coding sequence is TGTGCCATAGGGGGGGGCTTGAACACTGAAGCTTTCTTT.

This clonotype was counted ten times or more. The chain has TRBV7-2 and TRBJ2-1, with D possibly matching TRBD2 (5 bases). CDR1 and CDR2 (germline): SGHTA, FQGNSA. V lost 3 bases and J lost 5, with 14 bases in between. This CDR3 contains 15 residues. CDR3 in amino acids: CASSFAGLAHNEQFF. CDR3 nucleotides: TGTGCCAGCAGCTTCGCAGGACTGGCTCACAATGAGCAGTTCTTC.

This clonotype qualifies as medium-sized. The gene calls are TRBV7-8 and TRBJ2-7, with 8 bases that match TRBD1. J was trimmed by 3 bases and V by 1 base; bases with no gene match: 5. Per the germline V gene, CDR1 is SGHVS and CDR2 is FQNEAQ. The CDR3 runs 15 residues. The CDR3 loop is CASSLEQGAFYEQYF. CDR3 sequence (DNA): TGTGCCAGCAGCTTAGAGCAGGGGGCGTTCTACGAGCAGTACTTC.

The V call is TRBV7-2, the J call TRBJ2-7; TRBD1 matches at 9 bases. Germline assignment: CDR1 SGHTA and CDR2 FQGNSA. Trimming removed 3 bases from V and 3 bases from J; junction bases left unmatched: 9. CDR3 length: 16 amino acids. CDR3 nucleotides: TGTGCCAGCAGCTTCTCGGGACAGGGAATTGTCTACGAGCAGTACTTC. It encodes CASSFSGQGIVYEQYF.

This clonotype has just a few counts. The rearrangement uses TRBV7-8 and TRBJ2-6; the match to TRBD2 covers 7 bases. The V gene's germline CDR1 is SGHVS and CDR2 FQNEAQ. The length of the CDR3 is 22 residues. Trimming at V came to 4 bases and at J to 4 bases, leaving 25 bases not matched to a gene. In DNA, the CDR3 is TGTGCCAGCAGCTCCTCGCGCTGGGTGGTACTAGCGCCCCAATCAGGGGCCAACGTCCTGACTTTC. This translates into CASSSSRWVVLAPQSGANVLTF.

The V gene is TRBV6-1, the J gene TRBJ2-7; 7 nucleotides align to TRBD1. CDR1 and CDR2 from the germline V gene are MNHNS and SASEGT. V was clipped by 5 bases and J by 3 bases; unmatched bases: 10. The CDR3 length is 15 residues. CDR3 residues: CASSPRTGLGYEQYF. For the CDR3, the DNA is TGTGCCAGCAGTCCTCGGACAGGTTTAGGCTACGAGCAGTACTTC.

Concerning this clonotype: The junction differs from germline at one of its ends, possibly a read error. The J gene is TRBJ1-1, the V gene TRBV19; D not certain. Germline CDR1 is LNHDA and CDR2 is SQIVND (reference sequence). The CDR3 covers 12 residues. This CDR3 reads CVSSPSYTEAFF. CDR3 bases: TGTGTCAGTTCCCCGTCCTACACTGAAGCTTTCTTT.

This clonotype turned up a few times. The rearrangement joins TRBV18 to TRBJ1-1; D may be TRBD1 (6 bases). V was pared by 6 bases and J by 1 base, with 15 bases between. CDR1 KGHSH and CDR2 LQKENI come from the germline V gene. CDR3 length equals 15 residues. CDR3 sequence reads: CASSYTGNRNTEAFF. The CDR3 DNA follows: TGTGCCAGCTCGTATACAGGGAATCGGAACACTGAAGCTTTCTTT.

This clonotype occurred a few times. The chain joins TRBV7-4 to TRBJ2-3; TRBD2 is a possible D gene (6 bases). CDR1 is SGHVT and CDR2 is SQSDAQ in the germline V gene. The CDR3 has 14 amino acids. Trimming removed 9 bases from V and 3 bases from J, with 16 bases in between. CDR3 loop: CASFGSAGTDTQYF. In DNA, the CDR3 is TGTGCCAGTTTTGGCTCCGCGGGGACAGATACGCAGTATTTT.

This clonotype was seen at least ten times. The genes are TRBV7-2 and TRBJ2-1, with D possibly matching TRBD2 (5 bases). V gave up 0 bases and J gave up 10 bases, with 10 bases separating them. CDR3 length: 13 amino acids. The germline V gene encodes CDR1 SGHTA and CDR2 FQGNSA. The CDR3 sequence: CASSLAEVYEQFF. The CDR3 DNA sequence: TGTGCCAGCAGCTTAGCGGAGGTTTACGAGCAGTTCTTC.

This clonotype was seen a few times. This chain's CDR3 is CASSPGRKTEAFF. The CDR3 bases are TGCGCCAGCTCCCCAGGGAGAAAGACTGAAGCTTTCTTT. The chain is built from TRBV10-1 and TRBJ1-1; TRBD1 is a possible D gene (5 bases). Between the trimmed V and J ends, which lost 8 bases and 5 bases, there was a span of 15 bases. Germline V gives CDR1 WNHNN, CDR2 SYGVQD (reference sequence). CDR3 length: 13 amino acids.

In the case of this clonotype: Relative to the germline gene, one junction end is altered; a read error may explain this. This rearrangement joins TRBV15 to TRBJ2-1; 8 bases line up with TRBD1. Germline CDR1 and CDR2: LNHNV and YYDKDF (reference sequence). The CDR3 length is 18 residues. CDR3: CAISRERGRTGPNNEQFF. CDR3 nucleotides: TGTGCCATCAGCAGAGAGAGGGGGAGGACAGGGCCCAACAATGAGCAGTTCTTC.

The chain has TRBV6-6 and TRBJ1-4, with D possibly being TRBD1 (5 bases). This CDR3 comprises 14 residues. V lost 2 bases to trimming and J lost 4 bases, with 8 bases between them. Germline-derived CDR1 and CDR2 are MNHNY and SVGAGI (reference sequence). CDR3 nucleotide sequence: TGTGCCAGCAGTTACGGGGGTGATAATGAAAAACTGTTTTTT. Its protein is CASSYGGDNEKLFF.